These T cell receptor beta chains were read from a single sample in a study of cytomegalovirus exposure and HLA in healthy donors. Using immunoSEQ multiplex PCR, the repertoire was profiled, and TCRdb retains in-frame clones only, with some absent. This repertoire comprises some 130,000 clones; its ten largest clones make up about 1.5%. Material: PBMCs. The receptors stem from a woman between 35 and 50 years old in good health and CMV-seropositive. CDR3s include the opening cysteine and the closing phenylalanine or tryptophan. D genes are given only for firm matches.

TRBJ1-2 | TRBV2 | . | CASSDREAYGYTF | TGTGCCAGCAGTGACAGGGAGGCCTATGGCTACACCTTC
TRBJ2-7 | TRBV27 | TRBD2 | CASSPAGGFGDEQYF | TGTGCCAGCAGTCCCGCGGGAGGATTCGGGGACGAGCAGTACTTC
TRBJ1-2 | TRBV9 | TRBD1 | CASSARPQGAGANYGYTF | TGTGCCAGCAGCGCGCGACCTCAGGGGGCTGGGGCTAACTATGGCTACACCTTC
TRBJ2-7 | TRBV29-1 | TRBD1 | CSVADRGHERYF | TGCAGCGTTGCCGACAGGGGACACGAGCGGTACTTC
TRBJ2-7 | TRBV27 | . | CASSLYSDSNYEQYF | TGTGCCAGCAGTTTATATAGCGACTCCAACTACGAGCAGTACTTC
TRBJ2-1 | TRBV7-9 | . | CASSSGGGLYSYNEQFF | TGTGCCAGCAGCTCCGGTGGGGGACTTTACTCCTACAATGAGCAGTTCTTC
TRBJ2-2 | TRBV19 | TRBD1 | CASSKYAPGQGVTGELFF | TGTGCCAGTAGTAAATACGCCCCGGGACAGGGTGTCACCGGGGAGCTGTTTTTT
TRBJ2-1 | TRBV19 | TRBD2 | CASSVLAGGLNEQFF | TGTGCCAGTAGTGTACTAGCGGGAGGTTTGAATGAGCAGTTCTTC
TRBJ1-5 | TRBV28 | . | CASSLGRINQPQHF | TGTGCCAGCAGTTTGGGGAGAATCAATCAGCCCCAGCATTTT
TRBJ1-2 | TRBV6-5 | . | CASSSLQHGYTF | TGTGCCAGCAGCTCCTTACAGCATGGCTACACCTTC